This record looks at one TCR beta chain sequence and its context. These data belong to a study of blood T cell repertoires in COVID-19. Looking at the study overall: Sources were T cells, B-cell-depleted T cells, or PBMCs; the material itself was cDNA or gDNA.

Authors' analysis steps: It was from reference gene primer amplification that nucleated cell counts were estimated. Method: immunoSEQ multiplex PCR; TCRdb's copy keeps in-frame clones and lacks some. V and J calls and clone size are as listed in that table; D and trimming were resolved from the DNA. The repertoire consists of about 32,000 clones, with 80% to 90% occurring once and the leading ten covering roughly 6%. The ends lost 4 bases at V and 8 bases at J; junction bases unmatched: 8. Per germline, CDR1 SNHLY and CDR2 FYNNEI. The CDR3 runs to 14 residues. The V gene is TRBV2, the J gene TRBJ1-2; 9 bases are shared with TRBD1. The sequence was collected from a woman older than 75 with active or convalescent COVID-19. The sequenced sample consisted of peripheral blood. The CDR3 DNA follows: TGTGCCAGCAGTGTAGGGGGACAGGGAAGAGGCTACACCTTC. Translation gives CASSVGGQGRGYTF. The full variable domain, completed using reference TRBV2 and TRBJ1-2, is EPEVTQTPSHQVTQMGQEVILRCVPISNHLYFYWYRQILGQKVEFLVSFYNNEISEKSEIFDDQFSVERPDGSNFTLKIRSTKLEDSAMYFCASSVGGQGRGYTFGSGTRLTVV.